A selection of T cell receptor beta chains follows, all from one sample in a study of T cells in Graves' hyperthyroidism and ophthalmopathy. Each CDR3 protein is one row after TCRdb ran MiXCR on the multiplex PCR reads. Among around 300,000 distinct CDR3 sequences, 11% to 15% were seen once, and the ten largest hold roughly 24%. The sample was blood. These receptors all come from a woman between 25 and 40 years old with Graves' hyperthyroidism. Each CDR3 is given with its conserved first and last residue. The order of the fields is CDR3 length, V gene, J gene, clone size, D gene, CDR3 DNA, CDR3 protein. The D gene is left open where the match is weak. Clone size is given for some rows only: seen once, a few or many times, or a class if the clone is expanded.

len: 13; v_gene: TRBV6-1; j_gene: TRBJ1-1; abundance: many; d_gene: NA; CDR3nt: TGTGCCAGCACCCCCGGGGCGACAATCGGAGCTTTCTTT; CDR3aa: CASTPGATIGAFF
len: 15; v_gene: TRBV2; j_gene: TRBJ2-7; abundance: many; d_gene: NA; CDR3nt: TGTGCCAGCAGGAAACAGGCTACCTACTCCTACGAGCAGTACTTC; CDR3aa: CASRKQATYSYEQYF
len: 16; v_gene: TRBV5-4; j_gene: TRBJ1-3; abundance: once; d_gene: NA; CDR3nt: TGTGCCAGCAAAAAAGAAGACACTACCTCTGGAAACACCATATATTTT; CDR3aa: CASKKEDTTSGNTIYF
len: 14; v_gene: TRBV6-2/TRBV6-3; j_gene: TRBJ2-1; abundance: NA; d_gene: NA; CDR3nt: TGTGCCAGCAGGCGACTAGAGCGCTCCAATGAGCAGTTCTTC; CDR3aa: CASRRLERSNEQFF
len: 10; v_gene: TRBV28; j_gene: TRBJ1-1; abundance: NA; d_gene: NA; CDR3nt: TGTGCCAGCAGTTCCACTACTTCTTTCTTT; CDR3aa: CASSSTTSFF
len: 15; v_gene: TRBV30; j_gene: TRBJ1-2; abundance: few; d_gene: NA; CDR3nt: TGTGCCTGGAGTGCACGGCTTAGGGAAAACTATGGCTACACCTTC; CDR3aa: CAWSARLRENYGYTF
len: 13; v_gene: TRBV28; j_gene: TRBJ2-3; abundance: many; d_gene: TRBD2; CDR3nt: TGTGCCAGCCGGGCGGGAGGCACAGATACGCAGTATTTT; CDR3aa: CASRAGGTDTQYF
len: 13; v_gene: TRBV6-5; j_gene: TRBJ2-2; abundance: few; d_gene: NA; CDR3nt: TGTGCCAGCAGTTACCGTTTTGGCGGGGAGCTGTCTTTT; CDR3aa: CASSYRFGGELSF
len: 17; v_gene: TRBV28; j_gene: TRBJ2-6; abundance: many; d_gene: NA; CDR3nt: TGTGCCAGCAGTTTAAGCAAAACCCTCTCTGGGGCCAACGTCCTGACTTTC; CDR3aa: CASSLSKTLSGANVLTF
len: 14; v_gene: TRBV7-9; j_gene: TRBJ1-2; abundance: NA; d_gene: NA; CDR3nt: TGTGCCAGCAGCCGATCGGAGCGACGCTATGGCTACACCTTC; CDR3aa: CASSRSERRYGYTF
len: 12; v_gene: TRBV20-1; j_gene: TRBJ2-4; abundance: many; d_gene: NA; CDR3nt: TGCAGTGCCCTGGCAGGGGATTACATTCAGTACTTC; CDR3aa: CSALAGDYIQYF
len: 16; v_gene: TRBV19; j_gene: TRBJ1-1; abundance: NA; d_gene: NA; CDR3nt: TGTGCCAGTAGCCCGAACAGCGGCGGGATTGGATTCGAAGCTTTCTTT; CDR3aa: CASSPNSGGIGFEAFF
len: 13; v_gene: TRBV7-3; j_gene: TRBJ1-5; abundance: NA; d_gene: NA; CDR3nt: TGTGCCAGCAGCGTGGGGCTGGGCCAGCCCCAGCATTTT; CDR3aa: CASSVGLGQPQHF
len: 15; v_gene: TRBV20-1; j_gene: TRBJ2-3; abundance: many; d_gene: NA; CDR3nt: TGCAGTGCTAGCATTCTCTCACGGGCCACAGATACGCAGTATTTT; CDR3aa: CSASILSRATDTQYF
len: 10; v_gene: TRBV12-3/TRBV12-4; j_gene: TRBJ1-3; abundance: NA; d_gene: NA; CDR3nt: TGTGCCAGCAGTTTAGACACCATATATTTT; CDR3aa: CASSLDTIYF
len: 15; v_gene: TRBV20-1; j_gene: TRBJ1-3; abundance: NA; d_gene: NA; CDR3nt: TGCAGTGCTAGAGATGGGGGCAGGTCTGGAAACACCATATATTTT; CDR3aa: CSARDGGRSGNTIYF
len: 14; v_gene: TRBV29-1; j_gene: TRBJ2-5; abundance: many; d_gene: TRBD1; CDR3nt: TGCAGCGGGTCGGGACAGGGGAGGAGAGAGACCCAGTACTTC; CDR3aa: CSGSGQGRRETQYF
len: 19; v_gene: TRBV28; j_gene: TRBJ2-5; abundance: many; d_gene: TRBD2; CDR3nt: TGTGCCAGCAGTCTAACGACCCGACTCTCGCGGGAGGGCCCGGGGACCCAGTACTTC; CDR3aa: CASSLTTRLSREGPGTQYF
len: 16; v_gene: TRBV19; j_gene: TRBJ2-2; abundance: few; d_gene: TRBD1; CDR3nt: TGTGCCAGTAGGCGCTCCGGGACAGGGAACACCGGGGAGCTGTTTTTT; CDR3aa: CASRRSGTGNTGELFF
len: 13; v_gene: TRBV30; j_gene: TRBJ1-5; abundance: few; d_gene: NA; CDR3nt: TGTGCCTGGAGTCTCGACAGTTACCAGCCCCAGCATTTT; CDR3aa: CAWSLDSYQPQHF
len: 15; v_gene: TRBV28; j_gene: TRBJ2-7; abundance: many; d_gene: TRBD1; CDR3nt: TGTGCCAGCAGACAGGGGGCACTGAGCTCCTACGAGCAGTACTTC; CDR3aa: CASRQGALSSYEQYF
len: 16; v_gene: TRBV20-1; j_gene: TRBJ2-7; abundance: few; d_gene: TRBD2; CDR3nt: TGCAGTGCTAGAGACAGGGACTTAGCGGGATCCTACGAGCAGTACTTC; CDR3aa: CSARDRDLAGSYEQYF
len: 19; v_gene: TRBV6-2/TRBV6-3; j_gene: TRBJ2-2; abundance: few; d_gene: NA; CDR3nt: TGTGCCAGCAGTTACCAGCAGGGAATAGAGATCTTTCCGGCCGGGGAGCTGTTTTTT; CDR3aa: CASSYQQGIEIFPAGELFF
len: 14; v_gene: TRBV19; j_gene: TRBJ2-1; abundance: few; d_gene: TRBD2; CDR3nt: TGTGCCAGTACTTATAGCGGGATCCACAATGAGCAGTTCTTC; CDR3aa: CASTYSGIHNEQFF
len: 11; v_gene: TRBV6-1; j_gene: TRBJ2-2; abundance: many; d_gene: NA; CDR3nt: TGTGCCAGCAAGGGGGCCGGGGAGCTGTTTTTT; CDR3aa: CASKGAGELFF
len: 13; v_gene: TRBV12-3/TRBV12-4; j_gene: TRBJ2-5; abundance: many; d_gene: NA; CDR3nt: TGTGCCAGCACCGGAGCGCTCCAAGAGACCCAGTACTTC; CDR3aa: CASTGALQETQYF
len: 14; v_gene: TRBV3-1; j_gene: TRBJ1-2; abundance: NA; d_gene: NA; CDR3nt: TGTGCCAGCAGCCAAGACCCGGGGGTGAATGGCTACACCTTC; CDR3aa: CASSQDPGVNGYTF
len: 14; v_gene: TRBV20-1; j_gene: TRBJ1-2; abundance: many; d_gene: TRBD1; CDR3nt: TGCAGTGCTAGAGATAGGGGGACAGTACATGGCTACACCTTC; CDR3aa: CSARDRGTVHGYTF
len: 15; v_gene: TRBV9; j_gene: TRBJ2-1; abundance: NA; d_gene: NA; CDR3nt: TGTGCCAGCAGCGTAGCTGTCGGAGGGGGCGATGAGCAGTTCTTC; CDR3aa: CASSVAVGGGDEQFF
len: 14; v_gene: TRBV7-9; j_gene: TRBJ2-1; abundance: many; d_gene: TRBD2; CDR3nt: TGTGCCAGCAGTACGGGACTAGCGGGAGGGGAGCAGTTCTTC; CDR3aa: CASSTGLAGGEQFF
len: 14; v_gene: TRBV27; j_gene: TRBJ2-7; abundance: many; d_gene: NA; CDR3nt: TGTGCCAGCAGTTTCGACGGGAGTTCCTACGAGCAGTACTTC; CDR3aa: CASSFDGSSYEQYF
len: 16; v_gene: TRBV12-3/TRBV12-4; j_gene: TRBJ2-3; abundance: many; d_gene: TRBD1; CDR3nt: TGTGCCAGCAGTTTCCTCCGGACAGGGCATCAAGATACGCAGTATTTT; CDR3aa: CASSFLRTGHQDTQYF
len: 12; v_gene: TRBV7-8; j_gene: TRBJ2-3; abundance: many; d_gene: NA; CDR3nt: TGTGCCAGCGGAAAAAACACAGATACGCAGTATTTT; CDR3aa: CASGKNTDTQYF
len: 15; v_gene: TRBV18; j_gene: TRBJ2-2; abundance: NA; d_gene: NA; CDR3nt: TGTGCCAGCTCCCCTCGGCGGTCAGGCACCGGGGAGCTGTTTTTT; CDR3aa: CASSPRRSGTGELFF
len: 13; v_gene: TRBV2; j_gene: TRBJ2-5; abundance: many; d_gene: NA; CDR3nt: TGTGCCAGCAGCAATCCCCTGAGAGAGACCCAGTACTTC; CDR3aa: CASSNPLRETQYF
len: 16; v_gene: TRBV12-3/TRBV12-4; j_gene: TRBJ1-4; abundance: many; d_gene: NA; CDR3nt: TGTGCCAGCAGTCCGTATCCGGGACGGGGGAATGAAAAACTGTTTTTT; CDR3aa: CASSPYPGRGNEKLFF
len: 17; v_gene: TRBV12-3/TRBV12-4; j_gene: TRBJ1-1; abundance: many; d_gene: TRBD1; CDR3nt: TGTGCCAGCCGCTCGCCTAACCGGGACAGGGTTGGCACTGAAGCTTTCTTT; CDR3aa: CASRSPNRDRVGTEAFF
len: 13; v_gene: TRBV28; j_gene: TRBJ2-3; abundance: few; d_gene: NA; CDR3nt: TGTGCCAGCAGAGTCCAAACCTCCTATACGCAGTATTTT; CDR3aa: CASRVQTSYTQYF
len: 14; v_gene: TRBV12-3/TRBV12-4; j_gene: TRBJ2-3; abundance: NA; d_gene: NA; CDR3nt: TGTGCCAGCAGTTATAGTGCAGGTGCAGATACGCAGTATTTT; CDR3aa: CASSYSAGADTQYF
len: 16; v_gene: TRBV12-3/TRBV12-4; j_gene: TRBJ1-3; abundance: many; d_gene: NA; CDR3nt: TGTGCCAGCAGTTATAACCCAGGGGCCTCTGGAAACACCATATATTTT; CDR3aa: CASSYNPGASGNTIYF
len: 14; v_gene: TRBV25-1; j_gene: TRBJ2-7; abundance: few; d_gene: NA; CDR3nt: TGTGCCAGCAGTGATCCAGACGGCACCTACGAGCAGTACTTC; CDR3aa: CASSDPDGTYEQYF
len: 11; v_gene: TRBV29-1; j_gene: TRBJ2-5; abundance: few; d_gene: NA; CDR3nt: TGCAGCGTTGGGAAGGAAGAGACCCAGTACTTC; CDR3aa: CSVGKEETQYF
len: 14; v_gene: TRBV5-6; j_gene: TRBJ2-1; abundance: few; d_gene: NA; CDR3nt: TGTGCCAGCAGGGGGGAGTATATATCGGGTGAGCAGTTCTTC; CDR3aa: CASRGEYISGEQFF
len: 14; v_gene: TRBV29-1; j_gene: TRBJ2-7; abundance: NA; d_gene: TRBD1; CDR3nt: TGCAGCGTTGAAGATGGGACAGGGTTCTACGAGCAGTACTTC; CDR3aa: CSVEDGTGFYEQYF
len: 18; v_gene: TRBV12-3/TRBV12-4; j_gene: TRBJ1-3; abundance: many; d_gene: NA; CDR3nt: TGTGCCAGCAGCAATACACCCTCGAAGGGGTTCGGTGGAAACACCATATATTTT; CDR3aa: CASSNTPSKGFGGNTIYF